The 4 T cell receptor beta chains presented below share a single source sample, sequenced in a study of T cell responses to AZD1222 COVID-19 vaccine. Sequencing was performed with immunoSEQ multiplex PCR; in TCRdb, only in-frame clones are kept and a portion is missing. This sample has 65,000 to 90,000 clones; roughly 88% occur once, and the top ten carry around 21%. The starting material was peripheral blood, obtained on day 0 of AZD1222 vaccination. The source of these receptors is an adult in good health.

The rearrangement uses TRBV5-4 and TRBJ2-1; 9 nucleotides align to TRBD2. Per germline, CDR1 SGHNT and CDR2 YYREEE (reference sequence). Unmatched junction bases numbered 9, after V lost 4 bases and J lost 4 bases. This CDR3 has 16 amino acids. The CDR3 protein is CASSPPTSGRYNEQFF. The DNA for the CDR3 is TGTGCCAGCAGCCCTCCGACTAGCGGAAGGTACAATGAGCAGTTCTTC. Filled out from reference TRBV5-4 and TRBJ2-1, the complete variable domain reads ETGVTQSPTHLIKTRGQQVTLRCSSQSGHNTVSWYQQALGQGPQFIFQYYREEENGRGNFPPRFSGLQFPNYSSELNVNALELDDSALYLCASSPPTSGRYNEQFFGPGTRLTVL.

The chain is built from TRBV13 and TRBJ2-5; TRBD1 might be the D (5 bases). The CDR3 is 14 residues long. Germline CDR1 and CDR2: PRHDT and FYEKMQ (reference sequence). V gave up 5 bases and J gave up 5 bases, with 15 bases separating them. CDR3 loop: CASSVTRVGETQYF. CDR3 sequence (DNA): TGTGCCAGCAGCGTGACCAGGGTAGGGGAGACCCAGTACTTC. Combining the CDR3 with reference TRBV13 and TRBJ2-5 gives the whole variable domain AAGVIQSPRHLIKEKRETATLKCYPIPRHDTVYWYQQGPGQDPQFLISFYEKMQSDKGSIPDRFSAQQFSDYHSELNMSSLELGDSALYFCASSVTRVGETQYFGPGTRLLVL.

The V gene is TRBV3-1 (or the pseudogene TRBV3-2), the J gene TRBJ1-5; the D gene is possibly TRBD1 (6 bases). The V end was cut by 4 bases, the J end by 2 bases, with 15 bases between. CDR3 length: 16 residues. The germline gives CDR1 LGHDT, CDR2 YNNKEL (reference sequence). The CDR3 reads CASSPGKGVRNQPQHF. Here the CDR3 DNA reads TGTGCCAGCAGCCCCGGAAAGGGGGTCCGCAATCAGCCCCAGCATTTT.

The chain recombines TRBV11-2 with TRBJ2-4; a possible D gene is TRBD1 (5 bases). CDR1 is SGHAT and CDR2 is FQNNGV in the germline V gene. This CDR3 has 15 amino acids. Trimming stripped 3 bases from V and 8 bases from J, with 17 bases between. The CDR3 sequence is CASSFIRERGHIQYF. The CDR3 coding sequence is TGTGCCAGCAGCTTTATCAGGGAAAGAGGTCACATTCAGTACTTC. The whole variable domain, remainder taken from reference TRBV11-2 and TRBJ2-4, is EAGVAQSPRYKIIEKRQSVAFWCNPISGHATLYWYQQILGQGPKLLIQFQNNGVVDDSQLPKDRFSAERLKGVDSTLKIQPAKLEDSAVYLCASSFIRERGHIQYFGAGTRLSVL.